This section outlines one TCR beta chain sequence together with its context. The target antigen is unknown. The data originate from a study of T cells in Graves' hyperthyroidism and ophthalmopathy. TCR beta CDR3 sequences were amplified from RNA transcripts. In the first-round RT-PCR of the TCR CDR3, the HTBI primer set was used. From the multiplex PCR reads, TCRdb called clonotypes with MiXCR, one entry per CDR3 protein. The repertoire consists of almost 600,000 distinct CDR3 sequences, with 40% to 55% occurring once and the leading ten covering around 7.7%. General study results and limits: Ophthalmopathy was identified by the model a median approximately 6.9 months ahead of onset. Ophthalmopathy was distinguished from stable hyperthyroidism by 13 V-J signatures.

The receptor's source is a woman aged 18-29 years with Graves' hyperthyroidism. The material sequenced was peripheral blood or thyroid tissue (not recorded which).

CDR3 nucleotides: TGTGCCGGTACAAGACATGACTACGAGCAGTACTTC. This sequence encodes CAGTRHDYEQYF. The chain has TRBV19 and TRBJ2-7; the D is unclear. The CDR3 has 12 amino acids. Germline V gene data show CDR1 as LNHDA and CDR2 as SQIVND (reference sequence). The V end lost 11 bases, the J end lost 3 bases, and 14 bases lay between the germline ends.